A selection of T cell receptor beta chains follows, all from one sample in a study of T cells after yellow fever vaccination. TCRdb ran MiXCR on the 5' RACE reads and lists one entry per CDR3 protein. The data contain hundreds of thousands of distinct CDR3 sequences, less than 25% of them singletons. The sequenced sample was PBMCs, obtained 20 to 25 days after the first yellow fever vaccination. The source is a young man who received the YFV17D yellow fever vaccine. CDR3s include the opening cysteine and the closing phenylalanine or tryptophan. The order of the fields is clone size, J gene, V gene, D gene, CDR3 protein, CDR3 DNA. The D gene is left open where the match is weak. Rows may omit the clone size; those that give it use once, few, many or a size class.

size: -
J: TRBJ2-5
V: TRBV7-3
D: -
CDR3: CASRGGWKTQYF
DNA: TGTGCCAGCAGGGGAGGTTGGAAGACCCAGTACTTC

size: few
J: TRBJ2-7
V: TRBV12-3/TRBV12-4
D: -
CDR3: CASSPPSRSYEQYF
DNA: TGTGCCAGCAGTCCTCCTTCCCGCTCCTACGAGCAGTACTTC

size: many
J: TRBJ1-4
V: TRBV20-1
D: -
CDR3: CSAREGAFEKLFF
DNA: TGCAGTGCTAGAGAGGGGGCTTTTGAAAAACTGTTTTTT

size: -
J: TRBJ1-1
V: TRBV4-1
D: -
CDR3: CASTLVAAGLSEAFF
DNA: TGCGCCAGCACCTTGGTCGCCGCGGGGCTTTCTGAAGCTTTCTTT

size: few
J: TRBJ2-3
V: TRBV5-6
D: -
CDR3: CASSLGWIADTQYF
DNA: TGTGCCAGCAGCTTGGGTTGGATCGCAGATACGCAGTATTTT

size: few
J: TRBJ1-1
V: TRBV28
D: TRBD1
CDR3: CASGTEIEAFF
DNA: TGTGCCAGTGGGACAGAAATTGAAGCTTTCTTT

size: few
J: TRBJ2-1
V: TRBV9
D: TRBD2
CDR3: CASSKGLAGAAYNEQFF
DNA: TGTGCCAGCAGCAAGGGACTAGCGGGGGCCGCATACAATGAGCAGTTCTTC

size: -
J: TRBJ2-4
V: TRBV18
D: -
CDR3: CASGTGNAKNIQYF
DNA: TGTGCCAGCGGAACAGGGAATGCCAAAAACATTCAGTACTTC

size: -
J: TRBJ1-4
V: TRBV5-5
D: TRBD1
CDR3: CASSLEGGKGEKLFF
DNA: TGTGCCAGCAGCTTGGAAGGGGGCAAGGGTGAAAAACTGTTTTTT

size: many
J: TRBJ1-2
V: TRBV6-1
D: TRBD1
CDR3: CASSETGATNYGYTF
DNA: TGTGCCAGCAGTGAGACAGGGGCAACTAACTATGGCTACACCTTC

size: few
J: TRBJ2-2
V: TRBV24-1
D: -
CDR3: CATSDHTGDTGELFF
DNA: TGTGCCACCAGTGATCATACGGGGGACACCGGGGAGCTGTTTTTT

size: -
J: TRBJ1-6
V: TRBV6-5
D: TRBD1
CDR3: CASSYLGGSGNSPLHF
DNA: TGTGCCAGCAGTTACCTAGGGGGCTCGGGTAATTCACCCCTCCACTTT

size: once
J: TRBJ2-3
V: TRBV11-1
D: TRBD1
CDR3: CASSLGTGVSGTDTQYF
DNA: TGTGCCAGCAGCTTAGGTACAGGGGTCTCGGGAACAGATACGCAGTATTTT

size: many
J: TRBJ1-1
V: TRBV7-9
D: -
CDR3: CASSFWAESEAFF
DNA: TGTGCCAGCAGCTTTTGGGCAGAAAGTGAAGCTTTCTTT

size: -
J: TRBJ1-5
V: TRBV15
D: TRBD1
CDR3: CATSRDLETGGFPQHF
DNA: TGTGCCACCAGCAGAGATTTGGAGACAGGGGGCTTTCCCCAGCATTTT

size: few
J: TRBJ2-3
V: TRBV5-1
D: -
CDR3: CASRWTVFTDTQYF
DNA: TGCGCCAGCAGATGGACAGTATTCACAGATACGCAGTATTTT

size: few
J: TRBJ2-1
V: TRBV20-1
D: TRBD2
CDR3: CSAGPTSGGYNEQFF
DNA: TGCAGTGCGGGGCCGACTAGCGGGGGCTACAATGAGCAGTTCTTC

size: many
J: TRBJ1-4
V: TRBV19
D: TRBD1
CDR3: CASSPRDSYEKLFF
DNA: TGTGCCAGTAGCCCCCGGGACAGCTATGAAAAACTGTTTTTT

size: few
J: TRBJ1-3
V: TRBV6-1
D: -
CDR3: CASSKDGSLSGNTIYF
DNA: TGTGCCAGCAGTAAGGACGGTTCCCTCTCTGGAAACACCATATATTTT

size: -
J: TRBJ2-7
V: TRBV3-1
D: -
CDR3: CASSQMPSGDYEQYF
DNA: TGTGCCAGCAGCCAAATGCCCAGTGGGGATTACGAGCAGTACTTC

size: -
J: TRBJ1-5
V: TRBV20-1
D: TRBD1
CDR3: CSARDVDRYNQPQHF
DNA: TGCAGTGCTAGAGACGTGGACAGGTACAATCAGCCCCAGCATTTT

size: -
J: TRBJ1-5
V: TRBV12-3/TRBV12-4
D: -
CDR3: CASSSDGVRPQHF
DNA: TGTGCCAGCAGTTCCGACGGAGTGAGGCCCCAGCATTTT

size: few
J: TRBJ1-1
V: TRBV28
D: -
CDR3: CASIRGGTEAFF
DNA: TGTGCCAGCATTCGAGGGGGGACTGAAGCTTTCTTT

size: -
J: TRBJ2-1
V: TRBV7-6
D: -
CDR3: CASSLRGTLYNEQFF
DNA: TGTGCCAGCAGCTTACGCGGGACCCTCTACAATGAGCAGTTCTTC

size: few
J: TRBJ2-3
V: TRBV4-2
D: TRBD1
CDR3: CASSQLTGGTDTQYF
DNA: TGTGCCAGCAGCCAACTTACAGGGGGCACAGATACGCAGTATTTT

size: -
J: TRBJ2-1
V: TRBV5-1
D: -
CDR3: CASSPPGASTEQFF
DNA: TGCGCCAGCAGCCCACCCGGGGCCTCGACTGAGCAGTTCTTC

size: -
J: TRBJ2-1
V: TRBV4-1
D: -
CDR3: CASSPGPLRVNEQFF
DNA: TGCGCCAGCAGCCCCGGGCCCCTGAGGGTGAATGAGCAGTTCTTC